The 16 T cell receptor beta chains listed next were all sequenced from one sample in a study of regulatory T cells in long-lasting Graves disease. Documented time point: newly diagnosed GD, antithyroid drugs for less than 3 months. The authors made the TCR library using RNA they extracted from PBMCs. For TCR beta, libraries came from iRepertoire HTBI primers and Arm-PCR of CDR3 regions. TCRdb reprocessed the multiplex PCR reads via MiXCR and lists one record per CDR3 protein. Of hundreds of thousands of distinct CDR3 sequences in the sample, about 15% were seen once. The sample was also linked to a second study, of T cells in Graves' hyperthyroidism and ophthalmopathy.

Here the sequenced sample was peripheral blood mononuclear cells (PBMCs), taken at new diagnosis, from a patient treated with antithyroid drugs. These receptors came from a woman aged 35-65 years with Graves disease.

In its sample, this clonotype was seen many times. The CDR3: CASSQGQGAPYEQYF. CDR3 bases: TGTGCCAGCAGCCAAGGGCAGGGGGCCCCCTACGAGCAGTACTTC. This chain connects TRBV3-1 to TRBJ2-7, with 8 bases that match TRBD1. The CDR3 extends over 15 amino acids. CDR1 LGHDT and CDR2 YNNKEL come from the germline V gene (reference sequence). Germline trimming cut 1 base from V and 2 bases from J; bases unmatched to any gene: 4.

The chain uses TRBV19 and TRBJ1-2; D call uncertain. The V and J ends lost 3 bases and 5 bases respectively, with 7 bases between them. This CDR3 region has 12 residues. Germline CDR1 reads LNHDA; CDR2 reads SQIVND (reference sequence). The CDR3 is CASSIRPYGYTF. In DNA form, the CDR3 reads TGTGCCAGTAGTATCCGGCCTTATGGCTACACCTTC.

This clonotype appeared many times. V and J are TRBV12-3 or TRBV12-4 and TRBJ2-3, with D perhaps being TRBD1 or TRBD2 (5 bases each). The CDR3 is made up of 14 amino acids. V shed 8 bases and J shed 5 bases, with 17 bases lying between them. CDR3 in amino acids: CASHFVGDRDTQYF. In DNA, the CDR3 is TGTGCCAGCCATTTTGTGGGGGACCGAGATACGCAGTATTTT.

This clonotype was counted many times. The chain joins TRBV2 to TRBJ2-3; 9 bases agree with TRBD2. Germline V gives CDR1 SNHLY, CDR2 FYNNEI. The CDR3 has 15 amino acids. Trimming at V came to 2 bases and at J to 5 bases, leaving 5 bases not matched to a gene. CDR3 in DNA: TGTGCCAGCAGTGAATCTAGCGGGACTTTAGATACGCAGTATTTT. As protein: CASSESSGTLDTQYF.

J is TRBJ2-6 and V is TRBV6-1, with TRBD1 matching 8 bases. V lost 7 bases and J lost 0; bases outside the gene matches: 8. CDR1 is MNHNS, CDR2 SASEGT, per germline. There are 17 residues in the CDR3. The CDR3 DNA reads TGTGCCAGCACCCTGACAGGGGCATCCTCTGGGGCCAACGTCCTGACTTTC. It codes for CASTLTGASSGANVLTF.

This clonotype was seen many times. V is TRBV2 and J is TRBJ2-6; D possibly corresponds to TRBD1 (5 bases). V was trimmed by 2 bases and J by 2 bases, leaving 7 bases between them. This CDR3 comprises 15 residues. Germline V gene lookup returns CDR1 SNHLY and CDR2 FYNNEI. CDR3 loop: CASSEQGAGANVLTF. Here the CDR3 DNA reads TGTGCCAGCAGTGAACAGGGTGCTGGGGCCAACGTCCTGACTTTC. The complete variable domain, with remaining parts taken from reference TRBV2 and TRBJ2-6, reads EPEVTQTPSHQVTQMGQEVILRCVPISNHLYFYWYRQILGQKVEFLVSFYNNEISEKSEIFDDQFSVERPDGSNFTLKIRSTKLEDSAMYFCASSEQGAGANVLTFGAGSRLTVL.

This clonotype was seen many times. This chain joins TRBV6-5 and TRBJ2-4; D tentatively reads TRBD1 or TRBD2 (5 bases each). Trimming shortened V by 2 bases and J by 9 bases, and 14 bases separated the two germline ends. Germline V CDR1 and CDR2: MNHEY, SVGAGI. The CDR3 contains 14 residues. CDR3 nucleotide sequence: TGTGCCAGCAGTTACCCCGGCTGGGACGGCATTCAGTACTTC. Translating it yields CASSYPGWDGIQYF.

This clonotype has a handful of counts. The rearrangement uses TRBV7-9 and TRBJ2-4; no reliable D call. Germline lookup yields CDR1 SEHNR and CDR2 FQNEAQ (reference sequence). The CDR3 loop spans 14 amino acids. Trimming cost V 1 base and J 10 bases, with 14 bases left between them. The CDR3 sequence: CASSLVASPGIQYF. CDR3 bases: TGTGCCAGCAGCTTAGTGGCCTCCCCCGGGATTCAGTACTTC.

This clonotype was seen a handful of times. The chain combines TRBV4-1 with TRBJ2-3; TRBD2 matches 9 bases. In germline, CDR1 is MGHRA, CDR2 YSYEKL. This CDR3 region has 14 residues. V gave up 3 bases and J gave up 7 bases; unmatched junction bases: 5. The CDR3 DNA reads TGCGCCAGCAGCCAGCCGGGACTAGCTTATACGCAGTATTTT. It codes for CASSQPGLAYTQYF.

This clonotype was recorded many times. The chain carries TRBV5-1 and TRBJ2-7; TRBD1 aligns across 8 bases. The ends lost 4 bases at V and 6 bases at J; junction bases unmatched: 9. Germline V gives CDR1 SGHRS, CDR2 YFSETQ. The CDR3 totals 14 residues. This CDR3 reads CASSQQQGGVEQYF. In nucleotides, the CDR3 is TGCGCCAGCAGCCAGCAACAGGGGGGCGTCGAGCAGTACTTC.

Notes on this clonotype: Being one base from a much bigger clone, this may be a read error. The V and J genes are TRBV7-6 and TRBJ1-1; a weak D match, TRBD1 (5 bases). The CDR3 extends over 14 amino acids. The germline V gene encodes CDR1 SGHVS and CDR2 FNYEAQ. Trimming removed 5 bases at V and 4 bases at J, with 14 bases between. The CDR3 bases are TGTGCCAGCAGCCAAAGTAGAGGGGTCACTGAAGCTTTCTTT. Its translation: CASSQSRGVTEAFF.

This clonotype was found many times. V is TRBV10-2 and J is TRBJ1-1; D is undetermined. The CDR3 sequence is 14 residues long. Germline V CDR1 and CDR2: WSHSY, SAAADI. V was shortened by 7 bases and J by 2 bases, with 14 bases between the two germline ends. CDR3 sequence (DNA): TGCGCCAGCACCCTGTCTCCATTAAACACTGAAGCTTTCTTT. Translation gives CASTLSPLNTEAFF.

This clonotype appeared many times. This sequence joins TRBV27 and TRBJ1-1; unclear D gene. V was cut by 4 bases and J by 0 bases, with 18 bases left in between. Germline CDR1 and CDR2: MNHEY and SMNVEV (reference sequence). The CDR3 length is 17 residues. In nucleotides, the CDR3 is TGTGCCAGCAGTTCAGGTGTCGGACTCGGGATGAACACTGAAGCTTTCTTT. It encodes CASSSGVGLGMNTEAFF.

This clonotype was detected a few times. CDR3 in amino acids: CSFIVGTVGGTQYF. CDR3 DNA: TGCAGCTTTATCGTTGGTACGGTCGGGGGGACCCAGTACTTC. The rearrangement uses TRBV29-1 and TRBJ2-5; tentative D call: TRBD2 (6 bases). Germline CDR1 SQVTM, CDR2 ANQGSEA. V dropped 8 bases and J dropped 7 bases, with 23 bases sitting between them. The CDR3 totals 14 residues.

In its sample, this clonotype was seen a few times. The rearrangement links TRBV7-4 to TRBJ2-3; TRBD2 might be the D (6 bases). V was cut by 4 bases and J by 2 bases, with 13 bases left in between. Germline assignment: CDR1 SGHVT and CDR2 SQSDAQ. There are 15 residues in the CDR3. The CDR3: CASSSVAASTDTQYF. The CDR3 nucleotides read TGTGCCAGCAGCTCCGTAGCGGCATCCACAGATACGCAGTATTTT.

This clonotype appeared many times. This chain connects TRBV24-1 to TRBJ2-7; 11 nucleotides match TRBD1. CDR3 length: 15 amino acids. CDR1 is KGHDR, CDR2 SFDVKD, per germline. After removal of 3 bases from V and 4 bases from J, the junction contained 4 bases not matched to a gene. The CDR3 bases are TGTGCCACCAGTGATCCTGGACAGGGGGCTTACGAGCAGTACTTC. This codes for CATSDPGQGAYEQYF.